These T cell receptor beta chains were read from a single sample in a study of blood T cell repertoires in COVID-19. Generated by immunoSEQ multiplex PCR, the TCRdb table keeps only in-frame clones and is missing some. The table has under 150,000 clones, 80% seen once. Input material: peripheral blood. The receptors originated from a man aged 55 to 70 with active or convalescent COVID-19. The CDR3 runs from the conserved cysteine through the conserved F or W. Each record gives: V gene, D gene, J gene, clone size, CDR3 protein, CDR3 DNA. D genes are given only for firm matches. The size entry is marked missing in some rows and otherwise reads once, few, many or a size class.

>TRBV11-3|TRBD2|TRBJ2-1|-
CASSLAGGIYNEQFF
TGTGCCAGCAGCTTAGCCGGGGGGATCTACAATGAGCAGTTCTTC
>TRBV30|TRBD1|TRBJ1-4|-
CAWSVRDREKLFF
TGTGCCTGGAGTGTCCGGGACAGAGAAAAACTGTTTTTT
>TRBV10-3|TRBD2|TRBJ2-5|-
CAISESGGTSGRGTQYF
TGTGCCATCAGTGAGTCTGGAGGGACTAGCGGCAGGGGGACCCAGTACTTC
>TRBV29-1|TRBD1|TRBJ1-2|few
CSVMRGQGRAGYTF
TGCAGCGTCATGAGGGGACAGGGGAGGGCTGGCTACACCTTC
>TRBV6-4|TRBD2|TRBJ2-1|-
CASRRGTSGKYEQFF
TGTGCCAGCAGGAGGGGGACTAGCGGGAAATATGAGCAGTTCTTC
>TRBV7-2|TRBD2|TRBJ2-3|-
CAGTSGSPDTQYF
TGTGCCGGTACTAGCGGGAGCCCAGATACGCAGTATTTT
>TRBV4-3|TRBD2|TRBJ2-5|-
CASSQDYGNSGTRGTQYF
TGCGCCAGCAGCCAAGATTACGGAAATAGCGGGACTCGTGGGACCCAGTACTTC
>TRBV6-6|-|TRBJ2-5|-
CASSYSSETQYF
TGTGCCAGCAGTTATTCCTCAGAGACCCAGTACTTC
>TRBV6-5|-|TRBJ2-3|-
CASRQSGSGGDTQYF
TGTGCCAGCAGACAAAGCGGCTCGGGCGGAGATACGCAGTATTTT
>TRBV3-1/TRBV3-2|TRBD1|TRBJ1-2|-
CASARDRAYGYTF
TGTGCCAGTGCCCGGGACAGGGCCTATGGCTACACCTTC
>TRBV30|TRBD1|TRBJ1-2|-
CAWSLKGAVGYTF
TGTGCCTGGAGTCTAAAGGGGGCGGTTGGCTACACCTTC
>TRBV14|-|TRBJ1-1|-
CASSRQENTEAFF
TGTGCCAGCAGCCGGCAGGAAAACACTGAAGCTTTCTTT
>TRBV4-3|-|TRBJ2-7|-
CASSQGSGGGGEQYF
TGCGCCAGCAGCCAAGGATCCGGGGGAGGGGGCGAGCAGTACTTC
>TRBV4-2|TRBD2|TRBJ2-1|once
CASSQDFWDTAGGSSYNEQFF
TGTGCCAGCAGCCAAGATTTTTGGGACACAGCGGGAGGGAGCTCCTACAATGAGCAGTTCTTC
>TRBV7-9|TRBD1|TRBJ2-3|-
CASSPTQGAADTQYF
TGTGCCAGCAGCCCCACACAGGGGGCAGCAGATACGCAGTATTTT
>TRBV6-2/TRBV6-3|TRBD1|TRBJ2-7|-
CASSEGGDLYEQYF
TGTGCCAGCAGCGAAGGGGGCGACCTCTACGAGCAGTACTTC
>TRBV10-1|-|TRBJ2-7|-
CASSESRRSSYEQYF
TGCGCCAGCAGTGAGTCGCGAAGGAGCTCCTACGAGCAGTACTTC
>TRBV6-1|-|TRBJ1-5|-
CASSERRGNQPQHF
TGTGCCAGCAGTGAACGCAGGGGCAATCAGCCCCAGCATTTT
>TRBV28|-|TRBJ1-1|-
CASSSLPNTEAFF
TGTGCCAGCAGCTCTCTACCGAACACTGAAGCTTTCTTT
>TRBV29-1|TRBD2|TRBJ2-1|few
CSVEGGGNEQFF
TGCAGCGTTGAAGGGGGGGGTAATGAGCAGTTCTTC
>TRBV5-1|TRBD1|TRBJ1-5|-
CASRPGQGDQPQHF
TGCGCCAGCAGGCCGGGACAGGGAGATCAGCCCCAGCATTTT
>TRBV6-5|-|TRBJ1-3|-
CASRGEGEGGNTIYF
TGTGCCAGCAGGGGCGAGGGGGAGGGTGGAAACACCATATATTTT
>TRBV11-2|-|TRBJ2-1|-
CASSFVGLRQDEQFF
TGTGCCAGCAGCTTCGTCGGACTTCGCCAGGATGAGCAGTTCTTC
>TRBV10-3|TRBD1|TRBJ2-7|-
CAATSDRGTYEQYF
TGTGCCGCAACCTCTGACAGGGGGACCTACGAGCAGTACTTC
>TRBV24-1|TRBD2|TRBJ2-1|-
CATSDSGGLLYNEQFF
TGTGCCACCAGTGATTCGGGAGGGCTCCTTTACAATGAGCAGTTCTTC
>TRBV6-5|-|TRBJ1-6|-
CASRRAHNSPLHF
TGTGCCAGCAGGCGGGCCCATAATTCACCCCTCCACTTT
>TRBV7-9|-|TRBJ1-6|-
CASSLAGIGSPLHF
TGTGCCAGCAGCTTGGCAGGGATAGGGTCACCCCTCCACTTT
>TRBV3-1/TRBV3-2|TRBD2|TRBJ2-1|-
CASSRLEGLALNEQFF
TGTGCCAGCAGCCGTCTTGAGGGACTAGCGCTCAATGAGCAGTTCTTC
>TRBV10-3|TRBD2|TRBJ2-2|-
CAISERSGANTGELFF
TGTGCCATCAGTGAGCGGAGCGGGGCGAACACCGGGGAGCTGTTTTTT